The 23 T cell receptor beta chains in this list originate from one sample, sequenced in a study of cytomegalovirus exposure and HLA in healthy donors. The study ran its PCR with 60 Vbeta and 13 Jbeta primers. Clones were read by immunoSEQ multiplex PCR, and TCRdb kept only the in-frame ones, dropping some. The table records 150,000 to 200,000 clones, roughly four fifths of them present only once. Material: PBMCs. The receptors originated from a woman younger than 30 in good health and CMV-seropositive.

This clone occurred a few times. The chain joins TRBV28 to TRBJ2-7; tentative D call: TRBD1 (5 bases). The CDR3 runs 11 residues. The germline V gene encodes CDR1 MDHEN and CDR2 SYDVKM. Trimming cost V 8 bases and J 2 bases, with 7 bases left between them. The CDR3 protein is CASGQPYEQYF. The CDR3 bases are TGTGCCAGCGGACAACCCTACGAGCAGTACTTC.

The V gene is TRBV28, the J gene TRBJ1-6; D not certain. V was shortened by 2 bases and J by 5 bases, with 7 bases between the two germline ends. Germline assignment: CDR1 MDHEN and CDR2 SYDVKM. The CDR3 is 14 residues long. CDR3 DNA sequence: TGTGCCAGCAGTTTAGTCAGGAATAATTCACCCCTCCACTTT. Translation: CASSLVRNNSPLHF.

The chain combines TRBV30 with TRBJ2-3; TRBD2 matches at 7 bases. After removal of 2 bases from V and 0 bases from J, the junction contained 2 bases not matched to a gene. The germline V gene encodes CDR1 GTSNPN and CDR2 SVGIG (reference sequence). This CDR3 contains 14 residues. CDR3 in amino acids: CAWSLGGSTDTQYF. The CDR3 bases are TGTGCCTGGAGTTTGGGAGGGAGCACAGATACGCAGTATTTT.

CDR3 sequence (DNA): TGTGCCAGCAGCTCGATACTAGCGGGGGCGCTCGGGGAGCTGTTTTTT. Amino acid sequence: CASSSILAGALGELFF. The chain uses TRBV5-4 and TRBJ2-2, with 11 bases fitting TRBD2. V trimming: 3 bases; J trimming: 7 bases; junction bases outside the gene matches: 8. CDR1 and CDR2 from the germline V gene are SGHNT and YYREEE (reference sequence). The CDR3 length is 16 residues.

The J gene is TRBJ1-2, the V gene TRBV19; TRBD1 might be the D (6 bases). Per the germline V gene, CDR1 is LNHDA and CDR2 is SQIVND (reference sequence). Trimming pared 7 bases from V and 3 bases from J, leaving 18 bases between. The CDR3 length is 15 residues. CDR3 protein: CASKLLVEGDYGYTF. CDR3 DNA sequence: TGTGCCAGTAAGCTCTTGGTCGAGGGGGACTATGGCTACACCTTC.

In its sample, this clone was seen once. This chain connects TRBV2 to TRBJ2-1; 8 nucleotides match TRBD2. The CDR3 covers 17 residues. Trimming took 5 bases from V and 7 from J; bases not matched to a gene: 16. Germline V gene data show CDR1 as SNHLY and CDR2 as FYNNEI. DNA of the CDR3: TGTGCCAGCAGTCTATCGGGGGGGCTTTACGTTCCGAATGAGCAGTTCTTC. Translated: CASSLSGGLYVPNEQFF. Full variable domain (rest looked up from reference TRBV2 and TRBJ2-1): EPEVTQTPSHQVTQMGQEVILRCVPISNHLYFYWYRQILGQKVEFLVSFYNNEISEKSEIFDDQFSVERPDGSNFTLKIRSTKLEDSAMYFCASSLSGGLYVPNEQFFGPGTRLTVL.

The chain links TRBV10-2 to TRBJ2-2; no definite D call. V lost 5 bases, J lost 5 bases, and 15 bases lay in between. The CDR3 has 15 amino acids. Looked up from germline, CDR1 is WSHSY and CDR2 is SAAADI. CDR3 nucleotide sequence: TGCGCCAGCAGTCGACACCTACCCAAGACCGGGGAGCTGTTTTTT. Residues: CASSRHLPKTGELFF.

This rearrangement joins TRBV7-9 to TRBJ2-1; 8 bases map to TRBD1. This CDR3 spans 18 amino acids. Germline V CDR1 and CDR2: SEHNR, FQNEAQ (reference sequence). J lost 1 base, V lost 1 base, and 9 bases had no gene match. The CDR3 DNA reads TGTGCCAGCAGCTTAGTAGGTTATAGACAGGGGTCCTACAATGAGCAGTTCTTC. It is translated as CASSLVGYRQGSYNEQFF. Supplemented by reference TRBV7-9 and TRBJ2-1, the full variable domain reads DTGVSQNPRHKITKRGQNVTFRCDPISEHNRLYWYRQTLGQGPEFLTYFQNEAQLEKSRLLSDRFSAERPKGSFSTLEIQRTEQGDSAMYLCASSLVGYRQGSYNEQFFGPGTRLTVL.

The V gene is TRBV6-5, the J gene TRBJ2-1; tentative D call: TRBD2 (5 bases). Per germline, CDR1 MNHEY and CDR2 SVGAGI. The CDR3 spans 12 residues. Trimming removed 6 bases from V and 4 bases from J, with 7 bases in between. The CDR3 DNA reads as TGTGCCAGCAGGGGCGGGTACAATGAGCAGTTCTTC. Residues: CASRGGYNEQFF.

This clone was observed a few times. This sequence joins TRBV7-6 and TRBJ1-1, with D maybe TRBD1 (6 bases). Per germline, CDR1 SGHVS and CDR2 FNYEAQ. V was pared by 0 bases and J by 9 bases, with 11 bases between. The CDR3 spans 13 residues. CDR3 bases: TGTGCCAGCAGCTTAGCGGAGGACAGACAAGCTTTCTTT. It specifies CASSLAEDRQAFF.

The V call is TRBV13, the J call TRBJ2-3; D might be TRBD2 (6 bases). Germline V CDR1 and CDR2: PRHDT, FYEKMQ (reference sequence). Trimming removed 5 bases from V and 6 bases from J, with 21 bases in between. CDR3 length equals 16 residues. Written as DNA, the CDR3 is TGTGCCAGCAGCCCCGACAACTTTGCGGGGAGGGATACGCAGTATTTT. Translation gives CASSPDNFAGRDTQYF.

The J gene is TRBJ1-1, the V gene TRBV2; no clear D gene. The CDR3 extends over 14 amino acids. Per germline, CDR1 SNHLY and CDR2 FYNNEI. Deletions cut 7 bases from V and 0 bases from J, with 12 bases between. CDR3 sequence reads: CASKQDGVNTEAFF. The CDR3 DNA follows: TGTGCCAGCAAGCAGGACGGGGTGAACACTGAAGCTTTCTTT.

This clone appeared a few times. The chain carries TRBV27 and TRBJ2-5; 10 bases agree with TRBD1. The CDR3 covers 15 residues. After removal of 8 bases from V and 2 bases from J, the junction contained 8 bases not matched to a gene. Germline CDR1 MNHEY, CDR2 SMNVEV (reference sequence). DNA of the CDR3: TGTGCCAGCTGGGGGGACAGGGGAAGACAAGAGACCCAGTACTTC. It specifies CASWGDRGRQETQYF.

The table lists this clone with a count of one. The chain has TRBV27 and TRBJ1-4; weak D call: TRBD1 (6 bases). Germline V gives CDR1 MNHEY, CDR2 SMNVEV (reference sequence). V was shortened by 5 bases and J by 8 bases, with 18 bases between the two germline ends. There are 15 residues in the CDR3. CDR3 region: CASSRRGGWVEKLFF. CDR3 nucleotide sequence: TGTGCCAGCAGTCGTAGGGGGGGCTGGGTGGAAAAACTGTTTTTT. Full variable domain (rest looked up from reference TRBV27 and TRBJ1-4): EAQVTQNPRYLITVTGKKLTVTCSQNMNHEYMSWYRQDPGLGLRQIYYSMNVEVTDKGDVPEGYKVSRKEKRNFPLILESPSPNQTSLYFCASSRRGGWVEKLFFGSGTQLSVL.

The rearrangement uses TRBV19 and TRBJ1-6; tentatively, D is TRBD1 (6 bases). Trimming took 3 bases from V and 8 from J, leaving 17 bases between them. The CDR3 contains 16 residues. The V gene's germline CDR1 is LNHDA and CDR2 SQIVND (reference sequence). CDR3 in DNA: TGTGCCAGTAGTATCACCCAGGGGCTTGGGGATTCACCCCTCCACTTT. Its protein is CASSITQGLGDSPLHF.

With regard to this clone: The junction shows a germline mismatch at one end, possibly a read error. The chain carries TRBV27 and TRBJ2-7; tentatively, D is TRBD1 (6 bases). CDR1 and CDR2 (germline): MNHEY, SMNVEV (reference sequence). The CDR3 is 15 amino acids. CDR3 sequence reads: CASSLSQGYTYEQYF. CDR3 sequence (DNA): TGTGCCAGCAGTCTATCACAGGGCTATACCTACGAGCAGTACTTC.

This clone was seen only a few times. V usage is TRBV11-2 and J usage is TRBJ2-7, with D perhaps matching TRBD1 (6 bases). The CDR3 is 13 residues long. Trimming left V 3 bases short and J 7 bases short, with 13 bases between. The germline V gene has CDR1 SGHAT and CDR2 FQNNGV. The CDR3 is CASSFRTAREQYF. In DNA form, the CDR3 reads TGTGCCAGCAGCTTTAGGACAGCCCGAGAGCAGTACTTC.

This chain uses TRBV7-2 with TRBJ2-1, with D possibly matching TRBD1 (5 bases). Germline V gene data show CDR1 as SGHTA and CDR2 as FQGNSA. CDR3 length: 14 residues. V gave up 3 bases and J gave up 6 bases, with 12 bases separating them. This chain's CDR3 is CASSLWGPLNEQFF. The CDR3 DNA sequence: TGTGCCAGCAGCTTGTGGGGCCCCCTCAATGAGCAGTTCTTC.

This clone showed up just once. Relative to the germline gene, one junction end is altered; a read error may explain this. The chain joins TRBV11-3 to TRBJ2-7, with D possibly TRBD2 on 6 matching bases. Germline V gives CDR1 SGHNT, CDR2 YENEEA. CDR3 size: 12 residues. This CDR3 reads CASTPSREEHYF. The CDR3 DNA reads as TGTGCCAGCACCCCCTCGCGGGAAGAGCATTACTTC.

V is TRBV5-6 and J is TRBJ2-5; 8 bases agree with TRBD1. The J call may not be correct, given that the DNA end is closer to TRBJ2-7. CDR3 length equals 14 residues. The V gene's germline CDR1 is SGHDT and CDR2 YYEEEE. Here the CDR3 reads CASSSAGQDYEQYF. The CDR3 nucleotides read TGTGCCAGCAGCTCCGCGGGACAGGACTACGAGCAGTACTTC.

The V gene is TRBV30, the J gene TRBJ1-5; tentative D call: TRBD1 (5 bases). Germline loops: CDR1 GTSNPN, CDR2 SVGIG (reference sequence). The CDR3 consists of 13 residues. Trimming took 0 bases from V and 3 from J, leaving 6 bases between them. The CDR3 bases are TGTGCCTGGAGTGTACAGGACAATCAGCCCCAGCATTTT. Protein product: CAWSVQDNQPQHF.

The J gene is TRBJ2-7, the V gene TRBV7-6, with D possibly being TRBD1 (7 bases). This CDR3 is 15 amino acids long. Germline lookup yields CDR1 SGHVS and CDR2 FNYEAQ. Trimming cost V 1 base and J 6 bases, with 16 bases left between them. This chain's CDR3 is CASSLGGQGGPEQYF. CDR3 coding DNA: TGTGCCAGCAGCTTAGGAGGTCAGGGGGGCCCCGAGCAGTACTTC. Looking up the rest from reference TRBV7-6 and TRBJ2-7 gives the full variable domain: GAGVSQSPRYKVTKRGQDVALRCDPISGHVSLYWYRQALGQGPEFLTYFNYEAQQDKSGLPNDRFSAERPEGSISTLTIQRTEQRDSAMYRCASSLGGQGGPEQYFGPGTRLTVT.

The chain combines TRBV10-3 with TRBJ1-6, with 10 bases identical to TRBD1. The CDR3 loop spans 15 amino acids. CDR1 is ENHRY and CDR2 is SYGVKD in the germline V gene. Unmatched junction bases numbered 6, after V lost 3 bases and J lost 10 bases. CDR3 protein: CAISEGGQGLSPLHF. The CDR3 DNA sequence: TGTGCCATCAGTGAAGGGGGACAGGGGCTGTCACCCCTCCACTTT.